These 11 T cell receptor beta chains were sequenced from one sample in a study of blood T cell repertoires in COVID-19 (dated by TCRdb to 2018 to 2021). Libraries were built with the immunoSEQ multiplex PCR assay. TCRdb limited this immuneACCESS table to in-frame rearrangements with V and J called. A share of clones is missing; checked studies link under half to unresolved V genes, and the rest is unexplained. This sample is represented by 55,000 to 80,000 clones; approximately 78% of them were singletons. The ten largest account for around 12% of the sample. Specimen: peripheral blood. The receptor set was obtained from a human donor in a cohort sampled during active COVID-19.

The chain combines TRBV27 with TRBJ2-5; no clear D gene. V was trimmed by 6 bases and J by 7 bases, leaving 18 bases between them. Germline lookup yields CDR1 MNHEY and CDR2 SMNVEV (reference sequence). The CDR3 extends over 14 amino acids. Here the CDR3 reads CASSASDWKRTQYF. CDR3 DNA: TGTGCCAGCAGCGCCTCCGACTGGAAACGGACCCAGTACTTC.

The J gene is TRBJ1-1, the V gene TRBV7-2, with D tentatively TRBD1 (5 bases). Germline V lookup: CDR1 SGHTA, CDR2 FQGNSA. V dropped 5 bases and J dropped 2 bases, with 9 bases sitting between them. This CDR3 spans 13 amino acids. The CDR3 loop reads CASSPQGNTEAFF. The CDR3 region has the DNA TGTGCCAGCAGCCCGCAGGGTAACACTGAAGCTTTCTTT.

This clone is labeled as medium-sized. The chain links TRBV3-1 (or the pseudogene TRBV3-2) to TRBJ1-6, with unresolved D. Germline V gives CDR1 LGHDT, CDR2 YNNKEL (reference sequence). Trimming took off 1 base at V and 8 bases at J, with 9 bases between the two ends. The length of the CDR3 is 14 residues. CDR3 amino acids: CASSQGHNDSPLHF. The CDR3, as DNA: TGTGCCAGCAGCCAAGGACATAATGATTCACCCCTCCACTTT.

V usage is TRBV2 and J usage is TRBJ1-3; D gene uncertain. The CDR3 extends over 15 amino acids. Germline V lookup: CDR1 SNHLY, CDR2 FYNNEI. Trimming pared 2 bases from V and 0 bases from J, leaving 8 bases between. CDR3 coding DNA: TGTGCCAGCAGTGAACACTCCAACTCTGGAAACACCATATATTTT. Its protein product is CASSEHSNSGNTIYF.

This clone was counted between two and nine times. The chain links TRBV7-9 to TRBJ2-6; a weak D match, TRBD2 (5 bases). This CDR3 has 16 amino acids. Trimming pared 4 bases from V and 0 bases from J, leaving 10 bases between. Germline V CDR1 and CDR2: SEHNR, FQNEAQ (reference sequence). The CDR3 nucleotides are TGTGCCAGCAGCTCCATGGGGAGCTCTGGGGCCAACGTCCTGACTTTC. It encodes CASSSMGSSGANVLTF.

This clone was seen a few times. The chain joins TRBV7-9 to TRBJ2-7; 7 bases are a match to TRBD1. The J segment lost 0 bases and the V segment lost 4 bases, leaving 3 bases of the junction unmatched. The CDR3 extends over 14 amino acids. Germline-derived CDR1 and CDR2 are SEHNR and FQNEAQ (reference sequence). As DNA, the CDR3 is TGTGCCAGCAGCTCGGGACAGTTCTCCTACGAGCAGTACTTC. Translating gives CASSSGQFSYEQYF.

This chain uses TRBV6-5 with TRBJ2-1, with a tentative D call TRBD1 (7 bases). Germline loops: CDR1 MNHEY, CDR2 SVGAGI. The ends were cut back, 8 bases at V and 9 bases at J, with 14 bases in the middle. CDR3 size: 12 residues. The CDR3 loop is CASQDREAEQFF. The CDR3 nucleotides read TGTGCCAGCCAAGACAGGGAGGCTGAGCAGTTCTTC.

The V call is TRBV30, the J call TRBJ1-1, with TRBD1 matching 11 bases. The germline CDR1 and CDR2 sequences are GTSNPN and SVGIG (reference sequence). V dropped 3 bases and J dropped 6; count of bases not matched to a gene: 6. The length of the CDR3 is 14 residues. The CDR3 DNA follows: TGTGCCTGGAGCAGGGACAGGGGGTCCTCTGAAGCTTTCTTT. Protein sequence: CAWSRDRGSSEAFF.

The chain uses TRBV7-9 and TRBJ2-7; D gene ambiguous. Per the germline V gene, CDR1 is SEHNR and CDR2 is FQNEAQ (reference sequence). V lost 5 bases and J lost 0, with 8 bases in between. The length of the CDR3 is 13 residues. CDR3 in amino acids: CASSLQSSYEQYV. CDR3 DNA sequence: TGTGCCAGCAGCCTACAGAGCTCCTACGAGCAGTACGTC.

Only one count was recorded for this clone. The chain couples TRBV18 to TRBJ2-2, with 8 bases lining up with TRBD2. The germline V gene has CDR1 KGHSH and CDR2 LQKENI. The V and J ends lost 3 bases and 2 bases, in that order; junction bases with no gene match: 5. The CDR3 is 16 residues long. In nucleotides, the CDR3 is TGTGCCAGCTCACCGCCCGGACTAGCAAACACCGGGGAGCTGTTTTTT. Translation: CASSPPGLANTGELFF.

The CDR3 region has the DNA TGTGCCAGTAGTTTAGGACAGGGGGCGGATGAGCAGTTCTTC. It translates to CASSLGQGADEQFF. The V call is TRBV19, the J call TRBJ2-1; 11 bases fit TRBD1. V was pared by 5 bases and J by 8 bases, with 5 bases of the junction left unmatched. Per germline, CDR1 LNHDA and CDR2 SQIVND (reference sequence). The CDR3 length is 14 residues. The whole variable domain, filled in from reference TRBV19 and TRBJ2-1, reads DGGITQSPKYLFRKEGQNVTLSCEQNLNHDAMYWYRQDPGQGLRLIYYSQIVNDFQKGDIAEGYSVSREKKESFPLTVTSAQKNPTAFYLCASSLGQGADEQFFGPGTRLTVL.